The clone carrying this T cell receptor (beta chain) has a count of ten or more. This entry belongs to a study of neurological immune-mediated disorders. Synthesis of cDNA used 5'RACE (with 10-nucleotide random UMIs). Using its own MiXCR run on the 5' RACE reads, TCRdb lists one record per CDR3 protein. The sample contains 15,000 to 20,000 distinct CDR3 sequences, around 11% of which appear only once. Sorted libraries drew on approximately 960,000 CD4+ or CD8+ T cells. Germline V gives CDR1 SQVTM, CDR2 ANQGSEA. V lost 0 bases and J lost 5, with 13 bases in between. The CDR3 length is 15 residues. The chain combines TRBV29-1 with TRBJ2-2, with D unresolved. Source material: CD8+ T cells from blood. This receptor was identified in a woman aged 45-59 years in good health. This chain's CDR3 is CSVEDPGPGTGELFF. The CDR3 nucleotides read TGCAGCGTTGAAGATCCTGGACCTGGAACCGGGGAGCTGTTTTTT.